This T cell receptor beta chain was obtained from a study of CD8 T cells in ankylosing spondylitis. The study, taken as a whole, reports: Ankylosing spondylitis blood appeared to be characterized by a TCR beta motif of 8 or 9 highly homologous variants. A subset of motif variants has previously been described in the synovial fluid and blood of reactive arthritis. Within peripheral blood, clones linked to disease were CD8+ and relatively rare. Reportedly, disease-linked clones are significantly enriched in ankylosing spondylitis patients' matched synovial fluid.

This clonotype was seen a handful of times. Its antigen is undetermined. TCR beta libraries were made by quantitative 5'-RACE with molecular barcodes. One entry per CDR3 protein, called by TCRdb with MiXCR from the 5' RACE reads. The data hold 350,000 to 450,000 distinct CDR3 sequences, with 20% to 30% observed a single time. CDR1 and CDR2 (germline): SEHNR, FQNEAQ (reference sequence). The CDR3 length is 13 residues. V dropped 0 bases and J dropped 4 bases, with 6 bases sitting between them. Sequenced input: blood, either unsorted or a sorted T cell fraction (not recorded which). This chain joins TRBV7-9 and TRBJ2-5; D is unresolved. This clonotype was sampled from a male donor with ankylosing spondylitis. CDR3 amino acids: CASSLAALETQYF. DNA of the CDR3: TGTGCCAGCAGCTTAGCGGCCCTAGAGACCCAGTACTTC.